The 7 T cell receptor beta chains reported below all come from one sample, sequenced in a study of graft-versus-host responses after intestinal transplantation. These receptors' targets are unknown. Sequenced by immunoSEQ multiplex PCR; TCRdb stores in-frame clones only, minus some. The top ten clones hold less than 0.45% of a sample with about 88,000 clones, roughly 90% of them seen once. This material consisted of unstimulated CD4+ T cells sorted from spleen or lymph node cells, taken before transplant. The receptor source for this set is a human donor who was the organ donor for an intestinal transplant.

This sequence joins TRBV30 and TRBJ1-5, with a weak D call TRBD1 (6 bases). V lost 5 bases and J 3 bases, leaving 17 bases between the germline ends. The CDR3 contains 15 residues. CDR1 is GTSNPN and CDR2 is SVGIG in the germline V gene (reference sequence). CDR3 in DNA: TGTGCCTGGGGGGCTGGACAGCCCTTCAATCAGCCCCAGCATTTT. Amino acids: CAWGAGQPFNQPQHF.

The chain joins TRBV6-6 to TRBJ1-1; tentatively, D is TRBD1 (5 bases). From germline, CDR1 is MNHNY and CDR2 SVGAGI (reference sequence). The CDR3 has 14 amino acids. V was clipped by 4 bases and J by 6 bases, with 15 bases between them. The CDR3 loop reads CASSSVGGTPEAFF. CDR3 nucleotides: TGTGCCAGCAGTTCCGTGGGGGGTACCCCTGAAGCTTTCTTT.

This clone was detected once. The rearrangement links TRBV9 to TRBJ1-3; D is uncertain. V was cut by 3 bases and J by 2 bases, with 9 bases left in between. The CDR3 has 14 residues. CDR1 SGDLS and CDR2 YYNGEE come from the germline V gene. CDR3 sequence reads: CASSGRSTGNTIYF. The CDR3 nucleotides are TGTGCCAGCAGCGGTCGGTCTACTGGAAACACCATATATTTT.

This chain joins TRBV6-1 and TRBJ2-2, with 10 bases identical to TRBD1. The CDR3 contains 17 residues. Germline trimming cut 3 bases from V and 5 bases from J; bases unmatched to any gene: 9. CDR1 MNHNS and CDR2 SASEGT come from the germline V gene. DNA of the CDR3: TGTGCCAGCAGTGAGGGGACAGGGGTGGTTCAAACCGGGGAGCTGTTTTTT. It is translated as CASSEGTGVVQTGELFF.

With regard to this clone: The same CDR3 can be traced to other DNA sequences in this sample. This chain joins TRBV5-1 and TRBJ2-5, with 7 bases identical to TRBD1. V dropped 2 bases and J dropped 2; count of bases not matched to a gene: 3. The CDR3 has 14 residues. From germline, CDR1 is SGHRS and CDR2 YFSETQ. The CDR3 DNA reads TGCGCCAGCAGCTTAGCAGGGGGTCAAGAGACCCAGTACTTC. This encodes CASSLAGGQETQYF.

V usage is TRBV6-6 and J usage is TRBJ2-1; TRBD2 matches at 9 bases. The V segment lost 10 bases and the J segment 1 base; nucleotides outside the gene matches: 11. Germline CDR1 MNHNY, CDR2 SVGAGI (reference sequence). The CDR3 is 16 amino acids. The CDR3 bases are TGTGCCACCCTGAGCGCGGGGGGGCATTCCTACAATGAGCAGTTCTTC. This codes for CATLSAGGHSYNEQFF.

This chain connects TRBV19 to TRBJ2-7; 8 nucleotides line up with TRBD1. CDR1 and CDR2 from the germline V gene are LNHDA and SQIVND (reference sequence). Germline trimming cut 2 bases from V and 1 base from J; bases unmatched to any gene: 7. CDR3 length equals 16 residues. CDR3 in amino acids: CASSISGQGVSYEQYF. In DNA, the CDR3 is TGTGCCAGTAGTATAAGTGGACAGGGCGTATCCTACGAGCAGTACTTC.